This entry features one TCR beta chain sequence. Its antigen is still unknown. TCRdb keeps only in-frame clones here, not all; method: immunoSEQ multiplex PCR. The sample includes about 170,000 clones, over 90% of them seen just once. This entry is derived from a study of T cell responses to AZD1222 COVID-19 vaccine. Findings and limits, study-wide: Donors were largely white British and mainly female; clonal diversity was possibly underestimated.

The length of the CDR3 is 15 residues. With V trimmed by 5 bases and J by 4 bases, 6 bases remained unmatched. The V gene's germline CDR1 is SGHTA and CDR2 FQGNSA. The chain employs TRBV7-2 and TRBJ1-3; TRBD1 matches 9 bases. This specimen consisted of peripheral blood, obtained on day 0 of AZD1222 vaccination. This clonotype was sampled from an adult in good health. The DNA for the CDR3 is TGTGCCAGCAGCCTACAGGGGGCGAGAGGAAACACCATATATTTT. Translating it yields CASSLQGARGNTIYF.